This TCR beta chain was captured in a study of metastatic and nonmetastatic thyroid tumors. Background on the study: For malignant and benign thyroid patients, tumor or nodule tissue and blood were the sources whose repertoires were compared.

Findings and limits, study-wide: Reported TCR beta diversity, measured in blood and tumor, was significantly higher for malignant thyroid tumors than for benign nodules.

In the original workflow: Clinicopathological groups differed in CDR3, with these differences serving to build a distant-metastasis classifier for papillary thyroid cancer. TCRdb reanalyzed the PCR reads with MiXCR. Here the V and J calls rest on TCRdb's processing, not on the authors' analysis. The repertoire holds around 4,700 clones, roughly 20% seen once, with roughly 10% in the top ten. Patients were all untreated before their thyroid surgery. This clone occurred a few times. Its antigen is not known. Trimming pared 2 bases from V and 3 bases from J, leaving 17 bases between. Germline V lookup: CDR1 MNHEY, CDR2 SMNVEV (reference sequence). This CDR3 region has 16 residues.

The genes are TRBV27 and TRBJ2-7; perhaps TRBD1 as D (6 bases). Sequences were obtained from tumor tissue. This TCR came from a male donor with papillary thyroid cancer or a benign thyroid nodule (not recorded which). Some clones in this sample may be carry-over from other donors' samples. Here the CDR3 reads CASSLRSQGTFYEQYF. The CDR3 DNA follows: TGTGCCAGCAGTTTAAGGTCGCAGGGGACCTTCTACGAGCAGTACTTC.